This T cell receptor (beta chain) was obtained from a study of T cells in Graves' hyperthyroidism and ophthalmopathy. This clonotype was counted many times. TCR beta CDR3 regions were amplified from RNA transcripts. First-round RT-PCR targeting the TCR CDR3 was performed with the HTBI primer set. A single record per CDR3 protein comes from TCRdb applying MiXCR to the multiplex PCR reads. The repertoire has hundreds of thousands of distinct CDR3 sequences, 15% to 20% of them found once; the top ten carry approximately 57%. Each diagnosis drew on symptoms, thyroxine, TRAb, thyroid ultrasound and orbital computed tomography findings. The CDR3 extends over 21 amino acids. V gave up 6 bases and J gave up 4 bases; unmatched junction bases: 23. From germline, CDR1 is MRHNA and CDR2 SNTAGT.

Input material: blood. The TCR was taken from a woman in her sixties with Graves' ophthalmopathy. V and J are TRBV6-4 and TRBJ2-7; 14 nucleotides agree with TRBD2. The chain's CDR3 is CASSPPGQVPGLAGEWYEQYF. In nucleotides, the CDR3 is TGTGCCAGCAGCCCCCCGGGACAGGTACCGGGACTAGCGGGAGAATGGTACGAGCAGTACTTC.